This entry lists 20 T cell receptor beta chains sequenced from one sample in a study of post-analysis software for immune sequencing data. General observations from the study: Patients carried five TRBV segments more frequently than controls did, and TRBV5-6, TRBV5-1 and TRBV20-1 were among them.

Unique molecular identifiers had been added to the TCR beta cDNA libraries. TCRdb ran MiXCR on the PCR reads and lists one entry per CDR3 protein. The table includes about 540,000 distinct CDR3 sequences, about a third detected once. No antigens are known for them. The source material was blood. The receptors shown here come from a girl younger than 18 with multiple sclerosis.

V and J are TRBV4-1 and TRBJ2-1, with 8 bases matching TRBD2. This CDR3 is built from 16 residues. The V gene's germline CDR1 is MGHRA and CDR2 YSYEKL. V lost 2 bases, J lost 0 bases, and 3 bases stayed unmatched. The CDR3 DNA reads TGCGCCAGCAGCCAATTAGCGGGGAGCTCCTACAATGAGCAGTTCTTC. Translation: CASSQLAGSSYNEQFF.

J is TRBJ2-1 and V is TRBV10-3; TRBD2 aligns across 8 bases. The CDR3 spans 15 residues. Germline V gives CDR1 ENHRY, CDR2 SYGVKD. V shed 5 bases, J shed 6 bases, and the junction held 9 bases outside the gene matches. The chain's CDR3 is CAISLATSVSNEQFF. DNA for the CDR3: TGTGCCATCAGTCTGGCGACTAGCGTTTCCAATGAGCAGTTCTTC.

The chain is built from TRBV2 and TRBJ1-4; the D gene is possibly TRBD1 (5 bases). With 6 bases removed from V and 3 bases from J, the gap between germline ends came to 8 bases. This CDR3 has 13 residues. Germline CDR1 and CDR2: SNHLY and FYNNEI. The DNA for the CDR3 is TGTGCCAGCAGAGCAGGGTCTAATGAAAAACTGTTTTTT. Residues: CASRAGSNEKLFF.

This clonotype has only a few counts. The chain employs TRBV6-5 and TRBJ1-1; D uncertain. Trimming shortened V by 2 bases and J by 1 base, and 17 bases separated the two germline ends. CDR1 and CDR2 from the germline V gene are MNHEY and SVGAGI. The CDR3 length is 17 residues. The DNA of the CDR3 is TGTGCCAGCAGTTACCTCCTTAACGACATGCGGAACACTGAAGCTTTCTTT. Translated, it gives CASSYLLNDMRNTEAFF.

This clonotype was counted between two and nine times. The chain has TRBV12-3 or TRBV12-4 and TRBJ2-1, with D perhaps TRBD2 (6 bases). The CDR3 has 14 amino acids. V was pared by 3 bases and J by 8 bases, with 14 bases between. The CDR3, as DNA: TGTGCCAGCAGTTTTGGAGGGACTGCCTATGAGCAGTTCTTC. Protein sequence: CASSFGGTAYEQFF.

This clonotype was picked up a small number of times. This rearrangement joins TRBV5-6 to TRBJ2-1; D remains unclear. Germline V lookup: CDR1 SGHDT, CDR2 YYEEEE. V lost 2 bases and J 9 bases, leaving 9 bases between the germline ends. This CDR3 comprises 12 residues. The CDR3 DNA reads as TGTGCCAGCAGCTTTTGGAATGGTGAGCAGTTCTTC. Protein: CASSFWNGEQFF.

V gene TRBV4-1 combines with J gene TRBJ1-1; D unresolved. Germline-derived CDR1 and CDR2 are MGHRA and YSYEKL. The CDR3 extends over 15 amino acids. V lost 2 bases, J lost 7 bases, and 17 bases lay in between. Written as DNA, the CDR3 is TGCGCCAGCAGCCAAATCGGAAGGGTGAGAGTTGAAGCTTTCTTT. Translation gives CASSQIGRVRVEAFF.

This clonotype was detected only a few times. The rearrangement links TRBV5-1 to TRBJ2-1; D is undetermined. The CDR3 sequence is 12 residues long. The V and J ends lost 2 bases and 3 bases respectively, with 3 bases between them. The germline CDR1 and CDR2 sequences are SGHRS and YFSETQ. In DNA, the CDR3 is TGCGCCAGCAGCTTTAACTACAATGAGCAGTTCTTC. It encodes CASSFNYNEQFF.

This clonotype has more than one count but fewer than ten. The chain is built from TRBV12-3 or TRBV12-4 and TRBJ1-5, with D perhaps matching TRBD1 (6 bases). Trimming took 5 bases from V and 10 from J, leaving 12 bases between them. This CDR3 contains 12 residues. The CDR3: CASSAQGGPQHF. CDR3 bases: TGTGCCAGCAGTGCACAGGGAGGACCCCAGCATTTT.

The chain joins TRBV5-1 to TRBJ1-4; perhaps TRBD1 as D (6 bases). Trimming pared 0 bases from V and 4 bases from J, leaving 10 bases between. CDR3 length: 15 amino acids. CDR1 and CDR2 from the germline V gene are SGHRS and YFSETQ. CDR3 protein: CASSLEGGYNEKLFF. The DNA for the CDR3 is TGCGCCAGCAGCTTGGAGGGGGGGTATAATGAAAAACTGTTTTTT.

This clonotype was seen more than once but under ten times. The V gene is TRBV7-2, the J gene TRBJ2-1; 8 nucleotides match TRBD1. This CDR3 has 16 amino acids. The ends lost 3 bases at V and 2 bases at J; junction bases unmatched: 6. Germline V lookup: CDR1 SGHTA, CDR2 FQGNSA. CDR3 sequence (DNA): TGTGCCAGCAGCTTTAACCAGGGGGCAGCCTACAATGAGCAGTTCTTC. Amino acids: CASSFNQGAAYNEQFF. Complete variable domain (other parts from reference TRBV7-2 and TRBJ2-1): GAGVSQSPSNKVTEKGKDVELRCDPISGHTALYWYRQSLGQGLEFLIYFQGNSAPDKSGLPSDRFSAERTGGSVSTLTIQRTQQEDSAVYLCASSFNQGAAYNEQFFGPGTRLTVL.

This clonotype was picked up one time. The genes are TRBV20-1 and TRBJ1-5, with D possibly TRBD1 on 5 matching bases. Germline CDR1 and CDR2: DFQATT and SNEGSKA (reference sequence). V was pared by 5 bases and J by 5 bases, with 13 bases between. This CDR3 region has 13 residues. In DNA form, the CDR3 reads TGCAGTGCTTTCCAGGGAGGGTATCAGCCCCAGCATTTT. Its translation is CSAFQGGYQPQHF.

This sequence joins TRBV10-3 and TRBJ2-4; 9 nucleotides align to TRBD2. CDR3 length: 17 residues. Germline V gives CDR1 ENHRY, CDR2 SYGVKD. V lost 10 bases to trimming and J lost 8 bases; unmatched junction nucleotides: 21. The CDR3 loop reads CATLREAGGPGEDIQYF. The CDR3 DNA follows: TGTGCCACCCTTCGTGAGGCGGGGGGGCCTGGGGAAGACATTCAGTACTTC.

The CDR3 loop reads CSAREGTGVDEQYF. Here the CDR3 DNA reads TGCAGTGCTAGAGAAGGGACAGGGGTCGACGAGCAGTACTTC. The chain combines TRBV20-1 with TRBJ2-5, with 10 nucleotides matching TRBD1. The end of the DNA fits TRBJ2-7 better, so the J call may be wrong. The CDR3 totals 14 residues. Germline CDR1 DFQATT, CDR2 SNEGSKA (reference sequence).

The chain employs TRBV29-1 and TRBJ1-3; D remains unclear. V was shortened by 0 bases and J by 4 bases, with 16 bases between the two germline ends. Germline-derived CDR1 and CDR2 are SQVTM and ANQGSEA. This CDR3 has 16 amino acids. CDR3 residues: CSVEDHRAAGGNTIYF. DNA of the CDR3: TGCAGCGTTGAAGATCACAGAGCAGCAGGAGGAAACACCATATATTTT.

This clonotype has more than one count but fewer than ten. The chain combines TRBV15 with TRBJ2-7, with 9 bases identical to TRBD1. Losses at the gene ends were 4 bases for V and 4 bases for J; bases not matched to a gene: 8. Germline CDR1 and CDR2: LNHNV and YYDKDF (reference sequence). This CDR3 contains 15 residues. The CDR3 coding sequence is TGTGCCACCAGCACAAGAACAGGGGGCGCGTACGAGCAGTACTTC. Its translation is CATSTRTGGAYEQYF.

The genes are TRBV11-2 and TRBJ1-2, with D maybe TRBD1 (5 bases). The V end was cut by 2 bases, the J end by 4 bases, with 11 bases between. The germline gives CDR1 SGHAT, CDR2 FQNNGV. This CDR3 region has 14 residues. The CDR3 region has the DNA TGTGCCAGCAGCTTATCGGATAGGGGCTATGGCTACACCTTC. Encoded protein: CASSLSDRGYGYTF.

V and J are TRBV20-1 and TRBJ2-3; tentatively, D is TRBD2 (7 bases). Trimming removed 3 bases at V and 4 bases at J, with 17 bases between. The CDR3 sequence is 15 residues long. CDR1 is DFQATT and CDR2 is SNEGSKA in the germline V gene (reference sequence). The CDR3 loop reads CSASGGGGLADTQYF. The CDR3 nucleotides read TGCAGTGCTAGCGGGGGCGGGGGTCTTGCAGATACGCAGTATTTT.

This clonotype was recorded once. This chain links TRBV4-1 with TRBJ1-2; TRBD1 might be the D (5 bases). The CDR3 runs to 15 residues. V shed 1 base and J shed 8 bases, with 17 bases lying between them. Germline CDR1 is MGHRA and CDR2 is YSYEKL. CDR3: CASSQVGAITAGYTF. The CDR3 coding sequence is TGCGCCAGCAGCCAAGTCGGGGCCATAACGGCCGGCTACACCTTC.

The J gene is TRBJ2-7, the V gene TRBV6-1; 7 nucleotides match TRBD1. The CDR3 totals 15 residues. The germline CDR1 and CDR2 sequences are MNHNS and SASEGT. Trimming at V came to 2 bases and at J to 4 bases, leaving 8 bases not matched to a gene. The DNA of the CDR3 is TGTGCCAGCAGTGAACATCAGGGGGTAGGATACGAGCAGTACTTC. This codes for CASSEHQGVGYEQYF.